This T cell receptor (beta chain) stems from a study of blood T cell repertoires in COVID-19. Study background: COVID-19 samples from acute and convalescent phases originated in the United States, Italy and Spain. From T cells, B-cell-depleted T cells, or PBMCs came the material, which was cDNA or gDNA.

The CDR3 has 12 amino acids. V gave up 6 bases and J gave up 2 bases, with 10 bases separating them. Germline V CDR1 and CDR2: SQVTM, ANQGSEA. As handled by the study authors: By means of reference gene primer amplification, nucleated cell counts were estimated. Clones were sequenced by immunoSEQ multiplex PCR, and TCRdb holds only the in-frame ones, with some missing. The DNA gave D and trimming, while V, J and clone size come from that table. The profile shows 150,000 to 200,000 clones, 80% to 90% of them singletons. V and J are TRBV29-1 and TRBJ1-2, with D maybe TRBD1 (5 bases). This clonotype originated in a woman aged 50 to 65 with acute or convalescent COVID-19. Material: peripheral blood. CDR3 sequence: CSVAKGNYGYTF. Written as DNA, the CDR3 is TGCAGCGTCGCTAAGGGGAACTATGGCTACACCTTC. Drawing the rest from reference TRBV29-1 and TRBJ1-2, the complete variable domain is SAVISQKPSRDICQRGTSLTIQCQVDSQVTMMFWYRQQPGQSLTLIATANQGSEATYESGFVIDKFPISRPNLTFSTLTVSNMSPEDSSIYLCSVAKGNYGYTFGSGTRLTVV.